The 8 T cell receptor beta chains given below trace back to one sample, sequenced in a study of cytomegalovirus exposure and HLA in healthy donors. The PCR ran on 60 Vbeta and 13 Jbeta primers. Only in-frame clones appear in the TCRdb table, and some are missing; sequencing was by immunoSEQ multiplex PCR. The sample lists 150,000 to 200,000 clones, 80% occurring once. The specimen was PBMCs. These receptors were collected from a woman in her twenties or thirties in good health and CMV-seronegative.

V usage is TRBV30 and J usage is TRBJ1-3; D is uncertain. The germline CDR1 and CDR2 sequences are GTSNPN and SVGIG (reference sequence). The CDR3 length is 15 residues. The V gene lost 0 bases and the J gene lost 0 bases, with 9 bases spanning the gap. The CDR3: CAWSVAQRSGNTIYF. In DNA, the CDR3 is TGTGCCTGGAGTGTTGCGCAGCGCTCTGGAAACACCATATATTTT. The whole variable domain, filled in from reference TRBV30 and TRBJ1-3, reads SQTIHQWPATLVQPVGSPLSLECTVEGTSNPNLYWYRQAAGRGLQLLFYSVGIGQISSEVPQNLSASRPQDRQFILSSKKLLLSDSGFYLCAWSVAQRSGNTIYFGEGSWLTVV.

The chain employs TRBV27 and TRBJ2-7; 10 bases agree with TRBD1. V gave up 5 bases and J gave up 1 base; unmatched junction bases: 5. This CDR3 contains 15 residues. Germline CDR1 reads MNHEY; CDR2 reads SMNVEV (reference sequence). CDR3 sequence reads: CASSTTGQGSYEQYF. CDR3 bases: TGTGCCAGCAGTACGACGGGACAGGGGTCCTACGAGCAGTACTTC.

The chain uses TRBV15 and TRBJ1-3, with D perhaps TRBD1 (6 bases). Germline values: CDR1 LNHNV, CDR2 YYDKDF (reference sequence). There are 15 residues in the CDR3. Trimming pared 0 bases from V and 6 bases from J, leaving 12 bases between. CDR3 in DNA: TGTGCCACCAGCAGAGATCGCGCAGGGGCAAACACCATATATTTT. It specifies CATSRDRAGANTIYF.

In DNA, the CDR3 is TGTGCCAGCTCGCAGGGACAGCCGCTAACCCAAGAGACCCAGTACTTC. It encodes CASSQGQPLTQETQYF. The rearrangement links TRBV18 to TRBJ2-5; 7 nucleotides match TRBD1. Germline CDR1 is KGHSH and CDR2 is LQKENI. Trimming cost V 6 bases and J 1 base; bases outside gene matches: 11. This CDR3 has 16 residues.

The rearrangement joins TRBV4-1 to TRBJ2-3; weak D call: TRBD2 (5 bases). Trimming left V 2 bases short and J 11 bases short, with 23 bases between. The CDR3 length is 16 residues. Germline V gives CDR1 MGHRA, CDR2 YSYEKL. CDR3 sequence reads: CASSQNEGAGLMRQYF. CDR3 bases: TGCGCCAGCAGCCAAAACGAGGGAGCCGGCCTGATGAGGCAGTATTTT.

The V gene is TRBV5-5, the J gene TRBJ1-1; weak D call: TRBD1 (6 bases). Germline V gives CDR1 SGHKS, CDR2 YYEKEE (reference sequence). The length of the CDR3 is 14 residues. Trimming removed 4 bases at V and 2 bases at J, with 12 bases between. The CDR3 DNA follows: TGTGCCAGCAGCCCCCGGACAGTCAACACTGAAGCTTTCTTT. Protein product: CASSPRTVNTEAFF.

This chain uses TRBV18 with TRBJ1-1, with a tentative D call TRBD1 (5 bases). This CDR3 has 16 amino acids. V lost 1 base and J lost 2, with 14 bases in between. Germline V CDR1 and CDR2: KGHSH, LQKENI. DNA of the CDR3: TGTGCCAGCTCACCACTATCAGGGTATGTAAACACTGAAGCTTTCTTT. As protein: CASSPLSGYVNTEAFF.

The chain couples TRBV7-9 to TRBJ1-3; D remains ambiguous. The germline V and J ends were trimmed by 6 bases and 7 bases, with 28 bases remaining between them. Per germline, CDR1 SEHNR and CDR2 FQNEAQ (reference sequence). The CDR3 length is 18 residues. The CDR3 loop is CASRPPPRYGFVDNTIYF. DNA for the CDR3: TGTGCCAGCAGACCCCCGCCACGTTACGGGTTCGTAGATAACACCATATATTTT.